This T cell receptor (beta chain) is drawn from a study of tumor T cells in aggressive B-cell lymphoma. V trimming: 7 bases; J trimming: 4 bases; junction bases outside the gene matches: 10. The CDR3 has 15 residues. Germline V gives CDR1 PRHDT, CDR2 FYEKMQ (reference sequence). Sequenced by immunoSEQ multiplex PCR; TCRdb stores in-frame clones only, minus some. The sample lists approximately 7,900 clones; around 86% were seen once. The specimen was tumor tissue. The TCR sequence derives from an adult with diffuse large B cell lymphoma. This sequence joins TRBV13 and TRBJ2-1, with 7 bases fitting TRBD1. CDR3 protein: CASISGTEIYNEQFF. The DNA for the CDR3 is TGTGCCAGCATCTCCGGGACAGAGATATACAATGAGCAGTTCTTC.